The 21 T cell receptor beta chains given below trace back to one sample, sequenced in a study of CD8+ T cells in alopecia areata. Extraction and reverse transcription of RNA yielded cDNA as the sequencing template. This table comes from immunoSEQ multiplex PCR, and its TCRdb copy is limited to in-frame clones, with some not included. The sample shows 160,000 or so clones, just over 65% of them seen only once. The sequencing here drew on CD8+ T cells sorted from blood, taken at week 0. These receptors all stem from a human donor with alopecia areata.

The chain links TRBV6-5 to TRBJ2-5; D is undetermined. Trimming stripped 6 bases from V and 5 bases from J, with 7 bases between. This CDR3 is built from 11 residues. Germline assignment: CDR1 MNHEY and CDR2 SVGAGI. The CDR3 nucleotides read TGTGCCAGCAGCAAACGGGAGACCCAGTACTTC. Translated: CASSKRETQYF.

With regard to this clone: The identical CDR3 is also encoded by other nucleotide sequences in the sample. DNA for the CDR3: TGTGCCTGGAATGTAGGGGATACGCAGTATTTT. It specifies CAWNVGDTQYF. J is TRBJ2-3 and V is TRBV30; D is undetermined. V was clipped by 4 bases and J by 6 bases, with 8 bases between them. The CDR3 covers 11 residues. CDR1 is GTSNPN, CDR2 SVGIG, per germline (reference sequence).

This chain joins TRBV11-2 and TRBJ2-3; D is undetermined. Germline values: CDR1 SGHAT, CDR2 FQNNGV. The CDR3 spans 15 residues. Deletions cut 3 bases from V and 3 bases from J, with 13 bases between. CDR3 sequence (DNA): TGTGCCAGCAGCTTTAGGTTCTCGTTGACAGATACGCAGTATTTT. As protein: CASSFRFSLTDTQYF. Full variable domain (missing parts from reference TRBV11-2 and TRBJ2-3): EAGVAQSPRYKIIEKRQSVAFWCNPISGHATLYWYQQILGQGPKLLIQFQNNGVVDDSQLPKDRFSAERLKGVDSTLKIQPAKLEDSAVYLCASSFRFSLTDTQYFGPGTRLTVL.

This rearrangement joins TRBV6-1 to TRBJ2-7; possibly TRBD1 for D (6 bases). There are 14 residues in the CDR3. CDR1 and CDR2 (germline): MNHNS, SASEGT. Trimming stripped 6 bases from V and 3 bases from J, with 15 bases between. This chain's CDR3 is CASSDPGRGYEQYF. CDR3 in DNA: TGTGCCAGCAGCGACCCAGGCAGGGGCTACGAGCAGTACTTC.

The gene calls are TRBV7-7 and TRBJ2-1, with TRBD2 matching 11 bases. From germline, CDR1 is SSHAT and CDR2 FNYEAQ (reference sequence). The CDR3 is made up of 15 amino acids. V shed 1 base and J 8 bases; nucleotides not matched to a gene: 4. Here the CDR3 reads CASSLGSGGADEQFF. CDR3 DNA sequence: TGTGCCAGCAGCTTAGGTAGCGGGGGGGCGGATGAGCAGTTCTTC.

The rearrangement joins TRBV30 to TRBJ2-3, with a possible D match to TRBD1 (6 bases). The CDR3 consists of 12 residues. The ends were cut back, 8 bases at V and 0 bases at J, with 9 bases in the middle. From germline, CDR1 is GTSNPN and CDR2 SVGIG (reference sequence). The CDR3 sequence: CAGGRSTDTQYF. For the CDR3, the DNA is TGTGCCGGGGGCCGAAGCACAGATACGCAGTATTTT.

The chain employs TRBV7-2 and TRBJ2-2; unclear D gene. CDR3 length equals 13 residues. The germline gives CDR1 SGHTA, CDR2 FQGNSA. V lost 3 bases to trimming and J lost 0 bases, with 2 bases between them. The CDR3 is CASSFTNTGELFF. In nucleotides, the CDR3 is TGTGCCAGCAGCTTCACGAACACCGGGGAGCTGTTTTTT.

The chain combines TRBV4-2 with TRBJ2-3, with TRBD2 matching over 10 bases. The CDR3 is 16 amino acids. The germline V gene encodes CDR1 LGHNA and CDR2 YNFKEQ. The J segment lost 4 bases and the V segment lost 4 bases, leaving 8 bases of the junction unmatched. The CDR3 reads CASSPQRGGFPDTQYF. The CDR3 region has the DNA TGTGCCAGCAGCCCACAGCGGGGGGGCTTCCCAGATACGCAGTATTTT.

The V and J genes are TRBV4-1 and TRBJ2-7; tentatively, D is TRBD1 or TRBD2 (5 bases each). There are 15 residues in the CDR3. The ends were cut back, 4 bases at V and 2 bases at J, with 15 bases in the middle. Germline-derived CDR1 and CDR2 are MGHRA and YSYEKL. In DNA form, the CDR3 reads TGCGCCAGCAGCCGGGACGAGGGCCTGGCCTACGAGCAGTACTTC. The encoded protein is CASSRDEGLAYEQYF.

The genes are TRBV6-1 and TRBJ2-5, with TRBD1 identical over 9 bases. The V and J ends lost 10 bases and 5 bases, in that order; junction bases with no gene match: 14. The CDR3 sequence is 15 residues long. CDR1 and CDR2 (germline): MNHNS, SASEGT. The CDR3 protein is CATPKGDRATETQYF. In DNA form, the CDR3 reads TGTGCCACCCCCAAAGGGGACAGGGCAACGGAGACCCAGTACTTC.

The chain couples TRBV7-2 to TRBJ2-7, with D possibly called TRBD1 or TRBD2 (6 bases each). CDR1 SGHTA and CDR2 FQGNSA come from the germline V gene. The CDR3 is 14 amino acids. V lost 6 bases and J lost 3, with 15 bases in between. The CDR3 region has the DNA TGTGCCAGCAGTCCAGGAGGGGGAGGCTACGAGCAGTACTTC. Translating it yields CASSPGGGGYEQYF.

The CDR3 region is CAWNAAGNGELFF. The DNA for the CDR3 is TGTGCCTGGAATGCTGCGGGAAACGGGGAGCTGTTTTTT. The chain is built from TRBV30 and TRBJ2-2, with D possibly TRBD2 on 6 matching bases. V shed 4 bases and J shed 7 bases, with 13 bases lying between them. The CDR3 length is 13 residues. The germline V gene encodes CDR1 GTSNPN and CDR2 SVGIG (reference sequence).

The J gene is TRBJ2-1, the V gene TRBV27, with D hard to call. V was shortened by 4 bases and J by 5 bases, with 15 bases between the two germline ends. This CDR3 has 15 residues. Germline V gives CDR1 MNHEY, CDR2 SMNVEV (reference sequence). DNA for the CDR3: TGTGCCAGCAGTTACGGCTTCGGCGGAGACAATGAGCAGTTCTTC. Protein: CASSYGFGGDNEQFF.

The chain recombines TRBV10-3 with TRBJ2-7; perhaps D is TRBD1 or TRBD2 (5 bases each). The length of the CDR3 is 11 residues. Trimming pared 5 bases from V and 5 bases from J, leaving 7 bases between. CDR1 is ENHRY and CDR2 is SYGVKD in the germline V gene. CDR3 bases: TGTGCCATCAGTCGAGGGGACGAGCAGTACTTC. This sequence encodes CAISRGDEQYF.

The V call is TRBV15, the J call TRBJ2-5; the D is unclear. The CDR3 sequence is 14 residues long. The ends were cut back, 0 bases at V and 1 base at J, with 6 bases in the middle. In germline, CDR1 is LNHNV, CDR2 YYDKDF (reference sequence). The CDR3 DNA reads as TGTGCCACCAGCAGAGATCTATTCCAAGAGACCCAGTACTTC. This codes for CATSRDLFQETQYF. The variable domain in full, completed from reference TRBV15 and TRBJ2-5, reads DAMVIQNPRYQVTQFGKPVTLSCSQTLNHNVMYWYQQKSSQAPKLLFHYYDKDFNNEADTPDNFQSRRPNTSFCFLDIRSPGLGDTAMYLCATSRDLFQETQYFGPGTRLLVL.

This clone was detected only a few times. The V and J genes are TRBV11-2 and TRBJ2-1; D may match TRBD1 or TRBD2 (5 bases each). V shed 6 bases and J shed 8 bases, with 23 bases lying between them. Germline-derived CDR1 and CDR2 are SGHAT and FQNNGV. The CDR3 totals 16 residues. CDR3 DNA: TGTGCCAGCAGGGACCTAGGGACCCAACCTCTGGATGAGCAGTTCTTC. It is translated as CASRDLGTQPLDEQFF.

This clone was seen a handful of times. The chain is built from TRBV29-1 and TRBJ1-2; 7 bases fit TRBD1. The length of the CDR3 is 12 residues. The V gene's germline CDR1 is SQVTM and CDR2 ANQGSEA. V lost 5 bases, J lost 4 bases, and 4 bases stayed unmatched. The chain's CDR3 is CSVISGGYGYTF. The CDR3 bases are TGCAGCGTTATCTCAGGGGGCTATGGCTACACCTTC.

The CDR3 nucleotides are TGTGCCAGCAGACCTGGGACTAGCGGCGGGGATACGCAGTATTTT. It specifies CASRPGTSGGDTQYF. The chain employs TRBV6-5 and TRBJ2-3; 11 bases agree with TRBD2. This CDR3 is 15 amino acids long. Trimming at V came to 6 bases and at J to 6 bases, leaving 8 bases not matched to a gene. Germline assignment: CDR1 MNHEY and CDR2 SVGAGI.

The CDR3 bases are TGTGCCAGCCAGGGCGGGAGAGATTCCACCGGGGAGCTGTTTTTT. As protein: CASQGGRDSTGELFF. The chain recombines TRBV2 with TRBJ2-2; TRBD2 aligns across 7 bases. The J segment lost 4 bases and the V segment lost 8 bases, leaving 10 bases of the junction unmatched. Germline-derived CDR1 and CDR2 are SNHLY and FYNNEI. The CDR3 length is 15 residues. Drawing the rest from reference TRBV2 and TRBJ2-2, the complete variable domain is EPEVTQTPSHQVTQMGQEVILRCVPISNHLYFYWYRQILGQKVEFLVSFYNNEISEKSEIFDDQFSVERPDGSNFTLKIRSTKLEDSAMYFCASQGGRDSTGELFFGEGSRLTVL.

This clone has only a few counts. This specimen includes other DNA sequences encoding the same CDR3. The chain recombines TRBV30 with TRBJ2-5, with no clear D. The germline gives CDR1 GTSNPN, CDR2 SVGIG (reference sequence). CDR3 length: 12 residues. The germline V and J ends were trimmed by 2 bases and 0 bases, with 4 bases remaining between them. Written as DNA, the CDR3 is TGTGCCTGGAGTTCGTACCAAGAGACCCAGTACTTC. Amino acid sequence: CAWSSYQETQYF.

The chain links TRBV18 to TRBJ1-6; D unclear. Between the trimmed V and J ends, which lost 3 bases and 1 base, there was a span of 13 bases. The germline V gene has CDR1 KGHSH and CDR2 LQKENI. The CDR3 spans 17 residues. As DNA, the CDR3 is TGTGCCAGCTCACCGTACATAATCGGGTCCTATAATTCACCCCTCCACTTT. Protein sequence: CASSPYIIGSYNSPLHF. Variable domain in full (rest from reference TRBV18 and TRBJ1-6): NAGVMQNPRHLVRRRGQEARLRCSPMKGHSHVYWYRQLPEEGLKFMVYLQKENIIDESGMPKERFSAEFPKEGPSILRIQQVVRGDSAAYFCASSPYIIGSYNSPLHFGNGTRLTVT.